This T cell receptor beta chain was documented in a study of T cells in Graves' hyperthyroidism and ophthalmopathy. Germline V gene lookup returns CDR1 SGHRS and CDR2 YFSETQ. CDR3 size: 14 residues. The ends were cut back, 0 bases at V and 3 bases at J, with 9 bases in the middle. Study-level results: The majority of expanded thyroid clonotypes above 0.001 also appeared in blood. Ophthalmopathy, which appeared later, was predicted by the model a median about 6 months before onset.

Many counts were recorded for this clonotype. What it recognizes is unknown. RNA transcripts provided the source from which TCR beta CDR3 regions were amplified. The HTBI primer set served for first-round RT-PCR of the TCR CDR3. Via MiXCR, TCRdb re-called the multiplex PCR reads, giving one row per CDR3 protein. The table records roughly 250,000 distinct CDR3 sequences, approximately 23% of them present only once. The source of this sequence is a man in his thirties or forties with Graves' ophthalmopathy. The chain recombines TRBV5-1 with TRBJ1-2; D may be TRBD1 (5 bases). Material: blood. CDR3 amino acids: CASSLGQLDYGYTF. The DNA for the CDR3 is TGCGCCAGCAGCTTGGGACAGCTTGACTATGGCTACACCTTC.